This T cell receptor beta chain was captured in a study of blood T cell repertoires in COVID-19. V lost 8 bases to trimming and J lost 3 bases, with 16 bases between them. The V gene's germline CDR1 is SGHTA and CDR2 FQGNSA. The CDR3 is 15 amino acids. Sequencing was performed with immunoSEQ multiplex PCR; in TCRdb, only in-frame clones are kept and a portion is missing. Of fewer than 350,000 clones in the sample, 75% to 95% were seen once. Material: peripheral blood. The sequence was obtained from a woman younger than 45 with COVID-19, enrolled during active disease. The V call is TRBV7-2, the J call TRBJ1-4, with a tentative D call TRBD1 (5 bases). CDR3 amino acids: CASAYGGMSNEKLFF. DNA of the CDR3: TGTGCCAGCGCCTACGGGGGGATGTCTAATGAAAAACTGTTTTTT.